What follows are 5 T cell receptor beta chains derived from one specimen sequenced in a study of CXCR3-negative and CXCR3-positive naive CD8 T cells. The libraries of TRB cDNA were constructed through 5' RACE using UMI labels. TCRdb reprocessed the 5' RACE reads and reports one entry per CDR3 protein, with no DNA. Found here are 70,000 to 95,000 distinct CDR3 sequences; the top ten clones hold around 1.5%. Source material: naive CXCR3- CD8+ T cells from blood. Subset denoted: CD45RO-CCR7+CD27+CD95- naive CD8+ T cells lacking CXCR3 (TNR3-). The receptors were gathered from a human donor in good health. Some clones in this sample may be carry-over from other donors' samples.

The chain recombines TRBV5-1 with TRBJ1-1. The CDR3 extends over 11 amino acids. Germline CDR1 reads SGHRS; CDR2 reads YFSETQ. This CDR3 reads CASSLGAEAFF.

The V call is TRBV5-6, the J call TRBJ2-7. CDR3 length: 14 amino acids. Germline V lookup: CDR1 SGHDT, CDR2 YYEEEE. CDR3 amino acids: CASSLVWVNYEQYF.

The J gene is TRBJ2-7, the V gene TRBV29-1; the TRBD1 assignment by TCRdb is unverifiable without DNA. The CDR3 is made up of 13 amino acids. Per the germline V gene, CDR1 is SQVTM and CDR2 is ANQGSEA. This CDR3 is CSASGTASYEQYF.

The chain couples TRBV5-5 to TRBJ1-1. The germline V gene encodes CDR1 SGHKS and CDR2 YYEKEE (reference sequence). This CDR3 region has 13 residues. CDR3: CASSLELNTEAFF.

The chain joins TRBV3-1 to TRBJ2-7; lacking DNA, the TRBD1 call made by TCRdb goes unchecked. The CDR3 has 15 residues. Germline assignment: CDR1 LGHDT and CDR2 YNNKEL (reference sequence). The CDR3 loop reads CASSQDRTEGDEQYF.